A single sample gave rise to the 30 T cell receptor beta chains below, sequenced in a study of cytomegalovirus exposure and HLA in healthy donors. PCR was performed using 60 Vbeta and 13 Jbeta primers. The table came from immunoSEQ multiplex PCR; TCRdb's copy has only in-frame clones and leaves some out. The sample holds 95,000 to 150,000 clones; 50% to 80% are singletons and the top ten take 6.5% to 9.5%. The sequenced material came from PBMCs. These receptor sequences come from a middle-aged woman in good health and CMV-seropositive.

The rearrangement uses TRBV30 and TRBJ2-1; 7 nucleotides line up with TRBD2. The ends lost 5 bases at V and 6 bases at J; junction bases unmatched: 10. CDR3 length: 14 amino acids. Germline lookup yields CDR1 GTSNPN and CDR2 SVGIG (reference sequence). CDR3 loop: CAWGPGGPRNEQFF. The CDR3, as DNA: TGTGCCTGGGGTCCGGGGGGTCCGCGCAATGAGCAGTTCTTC.

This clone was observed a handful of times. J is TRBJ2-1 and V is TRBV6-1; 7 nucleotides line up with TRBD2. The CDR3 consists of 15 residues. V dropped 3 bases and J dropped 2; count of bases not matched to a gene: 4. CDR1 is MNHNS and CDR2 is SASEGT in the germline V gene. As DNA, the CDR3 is TGTGCCAGCAGTGAGGGCGGGGGAACCTACAATGAGCAGTTCTTC. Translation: CASSEGGGTYNEQFF.

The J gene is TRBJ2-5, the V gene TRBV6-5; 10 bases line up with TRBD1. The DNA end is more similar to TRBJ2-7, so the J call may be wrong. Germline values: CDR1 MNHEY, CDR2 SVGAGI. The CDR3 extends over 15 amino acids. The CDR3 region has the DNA TGTGCCAGCAGTTACTCGGGACAGGGGTTCCACGAGCAGTACTTC. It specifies CASSYSGQGFHEQYF.

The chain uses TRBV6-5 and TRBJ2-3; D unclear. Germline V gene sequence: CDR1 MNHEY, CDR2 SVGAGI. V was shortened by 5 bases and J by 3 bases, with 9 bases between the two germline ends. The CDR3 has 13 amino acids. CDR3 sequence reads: CASSHMSTDTQYF. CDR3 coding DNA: TGTGCCAGCAGTCATATGAGTACAGATACGCAGTATTTT.

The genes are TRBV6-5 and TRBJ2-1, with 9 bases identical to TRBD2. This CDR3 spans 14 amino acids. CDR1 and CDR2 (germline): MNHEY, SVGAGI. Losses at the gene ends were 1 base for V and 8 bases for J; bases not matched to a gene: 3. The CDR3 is CASSYLTSGDEQFF. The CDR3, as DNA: TGTGCCAGCAGTTACTTGACTAGCGGAGATGAGCAGTTCTTC.

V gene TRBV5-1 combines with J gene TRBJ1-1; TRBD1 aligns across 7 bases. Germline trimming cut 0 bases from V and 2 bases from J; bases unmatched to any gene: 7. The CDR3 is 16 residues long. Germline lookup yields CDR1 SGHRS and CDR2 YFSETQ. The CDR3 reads CASSLAGDSSNTEAFF. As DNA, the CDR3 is TGCGCCAGCAGCTTGGCCGGGGACAGCAGCAACACTGAAGCTTTCTTT.

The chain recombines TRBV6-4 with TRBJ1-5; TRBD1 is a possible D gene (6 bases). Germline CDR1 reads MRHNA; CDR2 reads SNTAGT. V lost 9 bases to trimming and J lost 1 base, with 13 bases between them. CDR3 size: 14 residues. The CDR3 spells CARPGDLSNQPQHF. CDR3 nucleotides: TGTGCCAGACCAGGGGATTTGAGCAATCAGCCCCAGCATTTT.

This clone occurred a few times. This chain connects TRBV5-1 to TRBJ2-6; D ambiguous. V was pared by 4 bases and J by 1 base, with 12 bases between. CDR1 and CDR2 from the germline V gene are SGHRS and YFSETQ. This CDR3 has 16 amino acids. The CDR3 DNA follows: TGCGCCAGCAGCCCCAAGACTGGATCTGGGGCCAACGTCCTGACTTTC. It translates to CASSPKTGSGANVLTF.

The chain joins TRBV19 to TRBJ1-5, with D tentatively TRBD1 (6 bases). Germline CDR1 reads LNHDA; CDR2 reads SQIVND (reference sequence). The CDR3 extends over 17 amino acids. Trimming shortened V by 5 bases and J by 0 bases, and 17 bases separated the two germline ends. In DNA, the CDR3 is TGTGCCAGTAGTCCGAGCCTGAGGACAGTTAGCAATCAGCCCCAGCATTTT. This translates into CASSPSLRTVSNQPQHF.

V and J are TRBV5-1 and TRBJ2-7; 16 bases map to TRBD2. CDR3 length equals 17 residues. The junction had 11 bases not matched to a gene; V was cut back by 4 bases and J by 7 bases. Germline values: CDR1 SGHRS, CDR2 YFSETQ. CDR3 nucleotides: TGCGCCAGCAGCGTTCCGGGACTAGCGGGAGGGCCTGGTGAGCAGTACTTC. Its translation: CASSVPGLAGGPGEQYF.

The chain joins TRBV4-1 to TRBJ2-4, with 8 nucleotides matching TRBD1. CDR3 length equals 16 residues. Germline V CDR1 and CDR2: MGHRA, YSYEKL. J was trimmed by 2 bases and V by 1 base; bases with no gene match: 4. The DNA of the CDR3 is TGCGCCAGCAGCCAAGCGGCAGGGGGCACCAAAAACATTCAGTACTTC. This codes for CASSQAAGGTKNIQYF.

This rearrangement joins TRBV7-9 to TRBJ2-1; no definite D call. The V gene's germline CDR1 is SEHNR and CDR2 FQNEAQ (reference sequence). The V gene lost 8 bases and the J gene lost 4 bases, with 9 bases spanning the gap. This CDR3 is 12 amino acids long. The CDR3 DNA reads TGTGCCAGCTCCACCGGTTACAATGAGCAGTTCTTC. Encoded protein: CASSTGYNEQFF.

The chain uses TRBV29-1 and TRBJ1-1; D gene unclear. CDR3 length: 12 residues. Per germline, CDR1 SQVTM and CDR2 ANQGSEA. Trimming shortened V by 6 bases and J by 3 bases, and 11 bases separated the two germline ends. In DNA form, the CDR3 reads TGCAGCGTGACGGTGAGGGACACTGAAGCTTTCTTT. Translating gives CSVTVRDTEAFF.

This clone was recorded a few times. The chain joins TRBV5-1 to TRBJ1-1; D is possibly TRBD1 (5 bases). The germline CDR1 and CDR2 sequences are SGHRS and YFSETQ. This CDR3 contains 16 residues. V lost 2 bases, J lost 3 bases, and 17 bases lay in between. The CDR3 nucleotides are TGCGCCAGCAGCTTTCTTCAGGGCGGGAGGGACACTGAAGCTTTCTTT. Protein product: CASSFLQGGRDTEAFF.

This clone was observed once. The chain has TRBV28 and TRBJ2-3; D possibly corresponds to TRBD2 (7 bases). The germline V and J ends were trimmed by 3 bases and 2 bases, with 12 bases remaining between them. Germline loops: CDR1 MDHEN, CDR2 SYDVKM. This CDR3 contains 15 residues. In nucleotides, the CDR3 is TGTGCCAGCAGTTTTGGCGGGGGCTCCACAGATACGCAGTATTTT. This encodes CASSFGGGSTDTQYF.

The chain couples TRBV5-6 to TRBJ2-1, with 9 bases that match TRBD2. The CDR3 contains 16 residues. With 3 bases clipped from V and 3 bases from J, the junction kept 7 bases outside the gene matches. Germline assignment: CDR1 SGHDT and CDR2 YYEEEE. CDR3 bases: TGTGCCAGCAGCTGGAGGGCGGGAGGGGGCTACAATGAGCAGTTCTTC. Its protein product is CASSWRAGGGYNEQFF. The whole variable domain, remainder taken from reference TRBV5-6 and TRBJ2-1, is DAGVTQSPTHLIKTRGQQVTLRCSPKSGHDTVSWYQQALGQGPQFIFQYYEEEERQRGNFPDRFSGHQFPNYSSELNVNALLLGDSALYLCASSWRAGGGYNEQFFGPGTRLTVL.

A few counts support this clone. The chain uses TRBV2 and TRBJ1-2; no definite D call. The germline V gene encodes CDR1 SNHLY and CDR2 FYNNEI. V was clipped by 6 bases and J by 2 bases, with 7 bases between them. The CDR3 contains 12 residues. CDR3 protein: CASRLENYGYTF. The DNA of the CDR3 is TGTGCCAGCAGGTTAGAGAACTATGGCTACACCTTC.

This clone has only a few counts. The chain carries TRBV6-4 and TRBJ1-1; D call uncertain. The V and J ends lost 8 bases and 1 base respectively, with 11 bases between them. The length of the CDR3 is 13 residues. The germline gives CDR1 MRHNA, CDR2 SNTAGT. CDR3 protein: CASRSEGNTEAFF. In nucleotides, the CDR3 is TGTGCCAGCCGGAGTGAAGGGAACACTGAAGCTTTCTTT.

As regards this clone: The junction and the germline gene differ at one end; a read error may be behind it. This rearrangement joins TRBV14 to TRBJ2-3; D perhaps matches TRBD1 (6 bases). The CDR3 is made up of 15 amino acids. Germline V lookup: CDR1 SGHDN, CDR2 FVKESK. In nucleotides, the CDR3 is TGCCCCAGGGGACCGACAGGACTCAGCACAGATACGCAGTATTTT. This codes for CPRGPTGLSTDTQYF. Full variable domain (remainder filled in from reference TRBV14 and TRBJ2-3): EAGVTQFPSHSVIEKGQTVTLRCDPISGHDNLYWYRRVMGKEIKFLLHFVKESKQDESGMPNNRFLAERTGGTYSTLKVQPAELEDSGVYFCPRGPTGLSTDTQYFGPGTRLTVL.

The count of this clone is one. The DNA for the CDR3 is TGTGCCAGCGGAATGGGACAGGGGACTGAAGCTTTCTTT. Translated: CASGMGQGTEAFF. This chain uses TRBV2 with TRBJ1-1; 10 bases map to TRBD1. The CDR3 covers 13 residues. V was clipped by 8 bases and J by 5 bases; unmatched bases: 5. Per germline, CDR1 SNHLY and CDR2 FYNNEI.

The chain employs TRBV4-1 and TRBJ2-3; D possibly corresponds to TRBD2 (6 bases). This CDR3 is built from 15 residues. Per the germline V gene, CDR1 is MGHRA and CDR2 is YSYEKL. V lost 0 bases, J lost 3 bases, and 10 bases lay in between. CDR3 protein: CASSQESGRTDTQYF. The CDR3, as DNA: TGCGCCAGCAGCCAAGAGTCGGGGAGGACAGATACGCAGTATTTT.

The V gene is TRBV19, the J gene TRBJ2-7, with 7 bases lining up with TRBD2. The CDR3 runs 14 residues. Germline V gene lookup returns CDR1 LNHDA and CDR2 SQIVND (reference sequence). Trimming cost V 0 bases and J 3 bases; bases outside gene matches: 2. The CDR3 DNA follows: TGTGCCAGTAGTATAGAGCCTAGCGGCTACGAGCAGTACTTC. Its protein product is CASSIEPSGYEQYF.

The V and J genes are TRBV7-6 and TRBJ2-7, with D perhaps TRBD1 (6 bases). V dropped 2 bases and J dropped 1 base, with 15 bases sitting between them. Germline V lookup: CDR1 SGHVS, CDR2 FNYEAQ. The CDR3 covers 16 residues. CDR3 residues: CASSLFPRGQSYEQYF. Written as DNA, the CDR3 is TGTGCCAGCAGCTTATTCCCCAGGGGTCAATCCTACGAGCAGTACTTC.

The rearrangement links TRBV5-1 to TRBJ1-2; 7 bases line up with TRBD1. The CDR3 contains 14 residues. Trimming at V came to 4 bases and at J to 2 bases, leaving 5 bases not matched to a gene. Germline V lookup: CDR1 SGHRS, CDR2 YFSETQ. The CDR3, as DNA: TGCGCCAGCAGCATAAGACAGGGAAACTATGGCTACACCTTC. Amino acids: CASSIRQGNYGYTF.

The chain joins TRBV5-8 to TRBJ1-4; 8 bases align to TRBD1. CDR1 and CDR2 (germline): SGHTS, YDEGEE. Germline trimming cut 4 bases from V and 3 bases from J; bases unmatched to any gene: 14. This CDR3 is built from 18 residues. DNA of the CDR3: TGTGCCAGCAGCCGCGGACAGGGAATGGGGGTAGCTAATGAAAAACTGTTTTTT. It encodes CASSRGQGMGVANEKLFF.

The CDR3 here is CASSYLAGAADTQYF. Here the CDR3 DNA reads TGTGCCAGCAGCTATCTAGCGGGAGCTGCAGATACGCAGTATTTT. The rearrangement joins TRBV11-2 to TRBJ2-3; 10 bases map to TRBD2. Germline-derived CDR1 and CDR2 are SGHAT and FQNNGV. Unmatched junction bases numbered 5, after V lost 4 bases and J lost 4 bases. This CDR3 is 15 amino acids long.

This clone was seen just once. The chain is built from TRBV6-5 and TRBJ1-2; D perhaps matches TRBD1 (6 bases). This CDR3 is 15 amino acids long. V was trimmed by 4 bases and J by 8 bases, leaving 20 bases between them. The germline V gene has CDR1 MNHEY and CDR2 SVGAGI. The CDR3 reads CASSSGGALSSGYTF. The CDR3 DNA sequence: TGTGCCAGCAGTTCGGGGGGCGCGCTATCGTCCGGCTACACCTTC.

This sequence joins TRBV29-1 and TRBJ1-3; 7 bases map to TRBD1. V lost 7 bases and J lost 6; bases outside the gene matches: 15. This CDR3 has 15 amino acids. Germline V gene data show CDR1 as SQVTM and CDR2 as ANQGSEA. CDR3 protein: CSAEASGGRANTIYF. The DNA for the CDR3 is TGCAGCGCCGAGGCTTCAGGGGGTCGGGCAAACACCATATATTTT.

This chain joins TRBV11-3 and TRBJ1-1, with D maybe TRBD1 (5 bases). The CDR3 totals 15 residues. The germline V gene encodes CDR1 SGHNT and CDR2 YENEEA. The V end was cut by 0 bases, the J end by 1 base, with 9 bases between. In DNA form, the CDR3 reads TGTGCCAGCAGCTTAGAGAGACAGCCGAACACTGAAGCTTTCTTT. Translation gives CASSLERQPNTEAFF. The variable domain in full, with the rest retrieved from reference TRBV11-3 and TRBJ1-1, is EAGVVQSPRYKIIEKKQPVAFWCNPISGHNTLYWYLQNLGQGPELLIRYENEEAVDDSQLPKDRFSAERLKGVDSTLKIQPAELGDSAVYLCASSLERQPNTEAFFGQGTRLTVV.

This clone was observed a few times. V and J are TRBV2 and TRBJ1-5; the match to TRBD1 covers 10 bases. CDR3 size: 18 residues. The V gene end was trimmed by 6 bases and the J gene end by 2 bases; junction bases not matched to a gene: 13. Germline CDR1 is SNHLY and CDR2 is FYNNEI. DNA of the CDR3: TGTGCCAGCAGAAATGAGGGACAGGGGCTTGCGGGCAATCAGCCCCAGCATTTT. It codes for CASRNEGQGLAGNQPQHF.